Listed here are 17 T cell receptor beta chains from one sample, sequenced in a study of blood T cell repertoires in COVID-19. Sequencing used immunoSEQ multiplex PCR; TCRdb keeps in-frame clones, though not all of them. The table records about 100,000 clones, about 77% of them present only once. Sequences were obtained from peripheral blood. These receptors were obtained from a man aged 65-85 years with active or convalescent COVID-19.

The rearrangement links TRBV27 to TRBJ1-2; weak D call: TRBD1 (5 bases). Germline V CDR1 and CDR2: MNHEY, SMNVEV (reference sequence). The CDR3 loop spans 14 amino acids. The ends were cut back, 3 bases at V and 4 bases at J, with 12 bases in the middle. The CDR3 spells CASSFAGRSYGYTF. The CDR3 bases are TGTGCCAGCAGTTTTGCAGGGCGTAGCTATGGCTACACCTTC.

The chain has TRBV7-9 and TRBJ1-2; D perhaps matches TRBD1 (5 bases). The CDR3 is 12 amino acids. The germline V and J ends were trimmed by 2 bases and 7 bases, with 8 bases remaining between them. CDR1 and CDR2 (germline): SEHNR, FQNEAQ (reference sequence). CDR3 residues: CASSLKGPGYTF. CDR3 in DNA: TGTGCCAGCAGCTTAAAGGGGCCTGGCTACACCTTC.

This clone was seen more than once but under ten times. The gene calls are TRBV7-9 and TRBJ1-1; D is uncertain. The V gene's germline CDR1 is SEHNR and CDR2 FQNEAQ (reference sequence). The CDR3 loop spans 11 amino acids. Trimming took off 4 bases at V and 8 bases at J, with 8 bases between the two ends. In DNA, the CDR3 is TGTGCCAGCAGCTCGGTACCGGAAGCTTTCTTT. Protein: CASSSVPEAFF.

CDR3 DNA sequence: TGCGCCAGCAGCAGACGGGACAGCAGCACCGGGGAGCTGTTTTTT. Translation: CASSRRDSSTGELFF. The chain combines TRBV5-1 with TRBJ2-2; 7 bases agree with TRBD1. This CDR3 has 15 amino acids. Unmatched junction bases numbered 7, after V lost 4 bases and J lost 4 bases. In germline, CDR1 is SGHRS, CDR2 YFSETQ.

The J gene is TRBJ2-2, the V gene TRBV6-5; D unresolved. Germline V gives CDR1 MNHEY, CDR2 SVGAGI. The CDR3 spans 15 residues. V was clipped by 0 bases and J by 4 bases, with 9 bases between them. CDR3 DNA sequence: TGTGCCAGCAGTTACTCGAATGGCGGCACCGGGGAGCTGTTTTTT. Amino acids: CASSYSNGGTGELFF.

The gene calls are TRBV7-9 and TRBJ2-5; maybe TRBD2 (6 bases). The CDR3 consists of 14 residues. The germline V and J ends were trimmed by 5 bases and 1 base, with 11 bases remaining between them. Germline CDR1 and CDR2: SEHNR and FQNEAQ (reference sequence). For the CDR3, the DNA is TGTGCCAGCAGCCCTACTAGCAGCCAAGAGACCCAGTACTTC. It codes for CASSPTSSQETQYF. Variable domain in full (rest from reference TRBV7-9 and TRBJ2-5): DTGVSQNPRHKITKRGQNVTFRCDPISEHNRLYWYRQTLGQGPEFLTYFQNEAQLEKSRLLSDRFSAERPKGSFSTLEIQRTEQGDSAMYLCASSPTSSQETQYFGPGTRLLVL.

This clone was counted only a few times. This rearrangement joins TRBV3-1 (or the pseudogene TRBV3-2) to TRBJ1-1; a possible D gene is TRBD1 (5 bases). Germline values: CDR1 LGHDT, CDR2 YNNKEL (reference sequence). V lost 5 bases and J 0 bases, leaving 13 bases between the germline ends. The CDR3 contains 15 residues. This CDR3 reads CASSLLQAVNTEAFF. In DNA, the CDR3 is TGTGCCAGCAGCTTGTTACAGGCCGTGAACACTGAAGCTTTCTTT.

This clone was picked up a small number of times. A read error may account for a junction end that differs from germline. The rearrangement uses TRBV7-7 and TRBJ2-7, with 7 bases lining up with TRBD2. CDR3 size: 15 residues. Germline V gene sequence: CDR1 SSHAT, CDR2 FNYEAQ (reference sequence). CDR3: CASSPGLGVGYEQYF. The CDR3 DNA is TGTGCTAGCAGCCCAGGACTAGGTGTGGGTTACGAGCAGTACTTC.

The chain uses TRBV9 and TRBJ2-3, with 12 bases aligning to TRBD2. Unmatched junction bases numbered 3, after V lost 3 bases and J lost 4 bases. This CDR3 is built from 15 residues. Germline V gene data show CDR1 as SGDLS and CDR2 as YYNGEE. This chain's CDR3 is CASSASGRAADTQYF. The CDR3 nucleotides are TGTGCCAGCAGCGCTAGCGGGAGGGCCGCAGATACGCAGTATTTT.

The chain uses TRBV4-2 and TRBJ1-4, with 9 bases identical to TRBD1. V lost 0 bases to trimming and J lost 7 bases; unmatched junction nucleotides: 6. The CDR3 runs to 16 residues. From germline, CDR1 is LGHNA and CDR2 YNFKEQ. In DNA, the CDR3 is TGTGCCAGCAGCCAAGATAAGGGACAGGGAAGTGAAAAACTGTTTTTT. Translated, it gives CASSQDKGQGSEKLFF.

V is TRBV30 and J is TRBJ1-3; TRBD1 is a possible D gene (6 bases). Trimming pared 2 bases from V and 2 bases from J, leaving 16 bases between. This CDR3 has 16 amino acids. Germline CDR1 is GTSNPN and CDR2 is SVGIG (reference sequence). CDR3 coding DNA: TGTGCCTGGAGTCCGGGGGGCAGATTGGCTGGAAACACCATATATTTT. Translation gives CAWSPGGRLAGNTIYF.

V is TRBV18 and J is TRBJ1-6, with D maybe TRBD1 (6 bases). Germline CDR1 and CDR2: KGHSH and LQKENI. CDR3 length: 16 residues. Trimming removed 2 bases at V and 10 bases at J, with 18 bases between. CDR3 bases: TGTGCCAGCTCACCAAATCCGACAGGTTGGGAATCACCCCTCCACTTT. Translating gives CASSPNPTGWESPLHF.

The chain uses TRBV12-5 and TRBJ1-2; 9 positions agree with TRBD1. Germline trimming cut 4 bases from V and 4 bases from J; bases unmatched to any gene: 10. Per the germline V gene, CDR1 is LGHNT and CDR2 is FRNRAP. The CDR3 contains 16 residues. CDR3 in DNA: TGTGCTAGTGGTTCTCAAGGACAGGGGAAATCCTATGGCTACACCTTC. Its protein product is CASGSQGQGKSYGYTF.

The V call is TRBV27, the J call TRBJ1-1; TRBD1 aligns across 9 bases. With V trimmed by 4 bases and J by 8 bases, 8 bases remained unmatched. CDR3 length: 14 residues. The germline gives CDR1 MNHEY, CDR2 SMNVEV (reference sequence). This CDR3 reads CASSWDRDSREAFF. Here the CDR3 DNA reads TGTGCCAGCAGTTGGGACAGGGATTCTCGGGAAGCTTTCTTT.

V and J are TRBV7-2 and TRBJ2-5; TRBD1 matches at 8 bases. With V trimmed by 3 bases and J by 1 base, 7 bases remained unmatched. Germline CDR1 is SGHTA and CDR2 is FQGNSA. There are 16 residues in the CDR3. As DNA, the CDR3 is TGTGCCAGCAGCTTGAGGACAGGGCGTCTCCAAGAGACCCAGTACTTC. Its protein is CASSLRTGRLQETQYF.

The chain employs TRBV20-1 and TRBJ1-6, with 7 bases lining up with TRBD1. The germline gives CDR1 DFQATT, CDR2 SNEGSKA (reference sequence). The CDR3 runs 15 residues. Germline trimming cut 3 bases from V and 6 bases from J; bases unmatched to any gene: 8. In DNA form, the CDR3 reads TGCAGTGCTAGTAAGGGGGCGCTTGGTAATTCACCCCTCCACTTT. Residues: CSASKGALGNSPLHF.

This chain links TRBV3-1 (or the pseudogene TRBV3-2) with TRBJ2-5, with 10 positions matching TRBD2. Germline assignment: CDR1 LGHDT and CDR2 YNNKEL (reference sequence). V lost 1 base to trimming and J lost 5 bases; unmatched junction nucleotides: 10. This CDR3 spans 17 amino acids. The CDR3 region is CASSQGPSGGGGETQYF. The CDR3 DNA follows: TGTGCCAGCAGCCAAGGCCCTAGCGGGGGAGGCGGTGAGACCCAGTACTTC.